This T cell receptor (beta chain) was observed in a study of control samples from healthy donors and cancer patients. CDR3 length: 15 residues. The germline V gene encodes CDR1 MNHEY and CDR2 SVGAGI. J was trimmed by 4 bases and V by 4 bases; bases with no gene match: 8. Profiling relied on immunoSEQ multiplex PCR, and the TCRdb table lists in-frame clones only, not all of them. The sample consists of about 150,000 clones, 94% of them appearing once. The clonotype was recovered from a woman aged 40 to 50 in good health. The rearrangement uses TRBV6-5 and TRBJ1-1, with 8 positions matching TRBD1. Sequenced: blood. Here the CDR3 reads CASSWHPTGATEAFF. In DNA, the CDR3 is TGTGCCAGCAGTTGGCATCCGACAGGGGCCACTGAAGCTTTCTTT.